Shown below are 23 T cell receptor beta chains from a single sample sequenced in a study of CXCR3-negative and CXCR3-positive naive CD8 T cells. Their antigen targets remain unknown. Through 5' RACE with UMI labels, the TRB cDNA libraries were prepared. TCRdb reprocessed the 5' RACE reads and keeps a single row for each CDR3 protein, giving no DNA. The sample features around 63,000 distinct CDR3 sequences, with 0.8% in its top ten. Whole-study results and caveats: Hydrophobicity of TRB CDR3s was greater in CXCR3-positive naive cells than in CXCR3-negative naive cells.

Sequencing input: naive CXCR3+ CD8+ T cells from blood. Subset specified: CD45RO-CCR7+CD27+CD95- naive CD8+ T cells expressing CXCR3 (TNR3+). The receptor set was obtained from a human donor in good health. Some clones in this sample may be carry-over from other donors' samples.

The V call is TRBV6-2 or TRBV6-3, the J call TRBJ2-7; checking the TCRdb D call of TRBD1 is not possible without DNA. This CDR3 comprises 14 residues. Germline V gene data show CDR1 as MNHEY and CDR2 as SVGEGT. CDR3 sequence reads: CASILGQGAWEQYF.

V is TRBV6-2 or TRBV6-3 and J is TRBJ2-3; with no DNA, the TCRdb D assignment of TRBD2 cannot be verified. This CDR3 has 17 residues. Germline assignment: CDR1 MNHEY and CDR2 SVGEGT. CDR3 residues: CASSYPRGNPSTDTQYF.

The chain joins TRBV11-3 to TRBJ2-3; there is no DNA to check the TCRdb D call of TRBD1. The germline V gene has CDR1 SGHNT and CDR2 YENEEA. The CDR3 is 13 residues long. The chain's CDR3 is CASSPGYTDTQYF.

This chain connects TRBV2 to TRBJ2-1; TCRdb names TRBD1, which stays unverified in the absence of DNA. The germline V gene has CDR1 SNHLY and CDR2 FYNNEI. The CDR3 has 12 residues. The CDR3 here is CASGTPYNEQFF.

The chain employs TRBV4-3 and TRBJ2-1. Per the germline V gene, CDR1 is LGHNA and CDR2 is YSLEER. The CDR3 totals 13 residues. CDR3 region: CASSQGSLDEQFF.

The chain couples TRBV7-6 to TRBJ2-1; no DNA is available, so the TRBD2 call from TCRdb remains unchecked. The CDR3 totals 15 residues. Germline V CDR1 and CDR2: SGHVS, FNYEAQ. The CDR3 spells CASSSTSGGVNEQFF.

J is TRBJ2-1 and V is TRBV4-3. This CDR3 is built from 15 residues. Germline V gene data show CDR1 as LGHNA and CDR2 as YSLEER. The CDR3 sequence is CASSQDRIVQNEQFF.

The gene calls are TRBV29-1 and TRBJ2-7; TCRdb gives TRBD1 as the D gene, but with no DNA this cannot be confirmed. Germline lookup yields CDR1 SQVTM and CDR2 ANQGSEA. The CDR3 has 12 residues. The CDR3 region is CSVGTGGNEQYF.

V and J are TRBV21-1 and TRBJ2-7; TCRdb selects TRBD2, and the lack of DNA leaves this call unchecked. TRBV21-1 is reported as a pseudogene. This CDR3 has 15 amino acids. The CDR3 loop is CASSSGRDLSYEQYF.

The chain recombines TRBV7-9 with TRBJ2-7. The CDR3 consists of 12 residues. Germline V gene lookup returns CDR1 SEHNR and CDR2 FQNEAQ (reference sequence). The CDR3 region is CASSLESYEQYF.

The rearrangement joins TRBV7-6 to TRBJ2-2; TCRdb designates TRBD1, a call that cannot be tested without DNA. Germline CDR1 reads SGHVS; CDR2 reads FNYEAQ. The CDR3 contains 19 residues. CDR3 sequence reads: CASSLLRTGSSQTTGELFF.

Here the CDR3 reads CASPLALNTGELFF. The chain links TRBV7-8 to TRBJ2-2; the D call from TCRdb, TRBD2, cannot be confirmed without DNA. The CDR3 contains 14 residues. The V gene's germline CDR1 is SGHVS and CDR2 FQNEAQ.

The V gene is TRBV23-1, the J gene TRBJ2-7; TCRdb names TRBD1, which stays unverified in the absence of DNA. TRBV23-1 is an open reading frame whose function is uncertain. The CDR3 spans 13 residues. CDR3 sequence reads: CASSPDRGCEQYF.

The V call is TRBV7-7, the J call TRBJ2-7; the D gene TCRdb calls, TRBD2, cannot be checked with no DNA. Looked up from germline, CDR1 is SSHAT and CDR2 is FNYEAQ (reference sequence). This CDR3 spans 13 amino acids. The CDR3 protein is CASSLTLGAEQYF.

CDR3: CASSIKGQGLPEAFF. V usage is TRBV19 and J usage is TRBJ1-1; TCRdb selects TRBD1, and the lack of DNA leaves this call unchecked. The CDR3 runs 15 residues. Per the germline V gene, CDR1 is LNHDA and CDR2 is SQIVND (reference sequence). The whole variable domain, remainder taken from reference TRBV19 and TRBJ1-1, is DGGITQSPKYLFRKEGQNVTLSCEQNLNHDAMYWYRQDPGQGLRLIYYSQIVNDFQKGDIAEGYSVSREKKESFPLTVTSAQKNPTAFYLCASSIKGQGLPEAFFGQGTRLTVV.

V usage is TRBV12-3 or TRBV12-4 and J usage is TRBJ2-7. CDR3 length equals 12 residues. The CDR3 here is CASSFSTDEQYF.

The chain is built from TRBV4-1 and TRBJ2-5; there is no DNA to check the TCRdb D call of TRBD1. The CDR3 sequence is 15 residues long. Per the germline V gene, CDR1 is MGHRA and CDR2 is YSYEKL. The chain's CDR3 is CASSQGQESQETQYF.

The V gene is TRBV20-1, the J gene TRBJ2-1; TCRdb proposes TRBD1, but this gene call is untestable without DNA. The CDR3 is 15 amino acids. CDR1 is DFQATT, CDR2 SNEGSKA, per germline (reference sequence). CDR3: CSAPEAGRSYNEQFF.

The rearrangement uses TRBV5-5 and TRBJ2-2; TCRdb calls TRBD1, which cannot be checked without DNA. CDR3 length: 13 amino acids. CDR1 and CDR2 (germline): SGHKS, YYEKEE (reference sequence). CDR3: CAGGTRDTGELFF.

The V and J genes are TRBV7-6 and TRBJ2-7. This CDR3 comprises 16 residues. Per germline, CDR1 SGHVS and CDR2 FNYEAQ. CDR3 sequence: CASSSGIVGRSYEQYF.

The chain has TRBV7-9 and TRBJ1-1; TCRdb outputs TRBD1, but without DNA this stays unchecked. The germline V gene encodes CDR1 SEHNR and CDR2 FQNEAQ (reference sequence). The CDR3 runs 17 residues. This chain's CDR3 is CASTWDRNMDLNTEAFF.

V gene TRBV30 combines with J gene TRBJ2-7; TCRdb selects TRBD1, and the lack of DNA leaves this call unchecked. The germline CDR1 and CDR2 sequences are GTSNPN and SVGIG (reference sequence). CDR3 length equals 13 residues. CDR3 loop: CAWNLNRGHEQYF.

This CDR3 reads CASARTSMNTEAFF. The chain recombines TRBV7-9 with TRBJ1-1. Germline V gene data show CDR1 as SEHNR and CDR2 as FQNEAQ (reference sequence). The CDR3 length is 14 residues.